The sequence of this T cell receptor (beta chain) was determined in a study of beta chain features in type 1 diabetes. Since all of the isolated RNA was reverse transcribed, expressed TCRB transcripts were what got sequenced. Data came from immunoSEQ multiplex PCR; TCRdb stores just in-frame clones and leaves some out. Of approximately 200,000 clones listed, 9.6% were seen once; the top ten hold 0.03% to 0.035%. The germline V gene has CDR1 SGHDT and CDR2 YYEEEE. The CDR3 contains 13 residues. The V and J ends lost 3 bases and 4 bases respectively, with 10 bases between them. This clone has just a few counts.

The chain is built from TRBV5-6 and TRBJ1-2; D perhaps matches TRBD1 (6 bases). This sequence originates from a woman in her late teens or twenties in good health. Input material: naive CD4+ T cells from blood. CDR3 protein: CASSYRVLYGYTF. The CDR3 bases are TGTGCCAGCAGCTACAGGGTCCTCTATGGCTACACCTTC.